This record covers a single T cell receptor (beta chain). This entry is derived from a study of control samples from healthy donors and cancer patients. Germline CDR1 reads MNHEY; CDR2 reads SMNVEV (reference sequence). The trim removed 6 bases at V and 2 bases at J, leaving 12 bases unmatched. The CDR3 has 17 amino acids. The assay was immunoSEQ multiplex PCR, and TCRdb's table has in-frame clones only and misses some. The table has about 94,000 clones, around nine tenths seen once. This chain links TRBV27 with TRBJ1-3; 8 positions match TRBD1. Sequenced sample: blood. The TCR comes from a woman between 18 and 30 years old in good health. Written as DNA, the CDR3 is TGTGCCAGCAGACCGATCCCCGCCAGGGGGCCTGGAAACACCATATATTTT. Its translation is CASRPIPARGPGNTIYF.